This T cell receptor (beta chain) was identified in a study of spatial heterogeneity in lung cancer. The wider study: Each distinct TCR and UMI combination averaged more than ten appearances in raw reads.

As for time point: blood at routine non-recurrence follow-up after resection. Whole RNA, isolated from tumor, nontumor lung or frozen PBMC, was sequenced without prior sorting. A single record per CDR3 protein comes from TCRdb applying MiXCR to the 5' RACE reads. This sample has tens of thousands of distinct CDR3 sequences; around 11% occur once, and the top ten carry more than 25%. This clonotype was observed many times. Germline V gives CDR1 SGHDT, CDR2 YYEEEE. The CDR3 runs to 15 residues. V lost 2 bases and J lost 5, with 11 bases in between. The gene calls are TRBV5-6 and TRBJ1-6; tentative D call: TRBD1 (6 bases). The material sequenced was PBMCs, taken at follow-up. The receptor's source is a male donor with early-stage non-small cell lung cancer. The CDR3 nucleotides are TGTGCCAGCAGCTTTTCATCAGGGGATAATTCACCCCTCCACTTT. Protein: CASSFSSGDNSPLHF.